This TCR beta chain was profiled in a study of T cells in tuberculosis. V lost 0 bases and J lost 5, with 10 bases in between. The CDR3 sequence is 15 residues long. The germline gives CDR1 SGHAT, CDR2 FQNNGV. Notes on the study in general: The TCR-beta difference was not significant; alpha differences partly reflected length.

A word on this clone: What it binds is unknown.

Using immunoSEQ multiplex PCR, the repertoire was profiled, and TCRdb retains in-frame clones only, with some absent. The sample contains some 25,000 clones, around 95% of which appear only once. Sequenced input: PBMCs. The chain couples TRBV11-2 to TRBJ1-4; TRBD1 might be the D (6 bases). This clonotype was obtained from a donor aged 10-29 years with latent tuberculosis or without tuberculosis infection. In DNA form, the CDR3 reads TGTGCCAGCAGCTTAGATCCCACAGGGAATGAAAAACTGTTTTTT. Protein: CASSLDPTGNEKLFF.